The 10 T cell receptor beta chains in this list originate from one sample, sequenced in a study of memory CD4+ T cells and cytomegalovirus serostatus. Single viable CD3+CD4+CD8-CD45RO+ cells were sorted as the memory CD4+ T cells. Profiled with immunoSEQ multiplex PCR; TCRdb holds only in-frame clones, not every one. The data show roughly 42,000 clones, just under 80% seen once. Sequencing used memory CD4+ T cells from blood. All receptors come from an adult in good health and CMV-seronegative.

This clone appeared a few times. The chain is built from TRBV6-5 and TRBJ1-1; no firm D call. The length of the CDR3 is 13 residues. The germline gives CDR1 MNHEY, CDR2 SVGAGI. The V end lost 0 bases, the J end lost 8 bases, and 10 bases lay between the germline ends. For the CDR3, the DNA is TGTGCCAGCAGTTACTCGACCGGCAGGGAAGCTTTCTTT. This translates into CASSYSTGREAFF.

This clone came up once. V usage is TRBV6-5 and J usage is TRBJ1-2; D is uncertain. The CDR3 is 11 residues long. The V gene lost 2 bases and the J gene lost 8 bases, with 6 bases spanning the gap. CDR1 and CDR2 from the germline V gene are MNHEY and SVGAGI. The CDR3 region is CASSYGGGYTF. CDR3 sequence (DNA): TGTGCCAGCAGTTACGGCGGCGGCTACACCTTC.

The sample holds one count of this clone. The chain carries TRBV19 and TRBJ2-3; the D is unclear. Germline lookup yields CDR1 LNHDA and CDR2 SQIVND (reference sequence). The CDR3 is 15 amino acids. Trimming cost V 4 bases and J 3 bases, with 14 bases left between them. The DNA for the CDR3 is TGTGCCAGTAGTAACCCGACATCGCGAACAGATACGCAGTATTTT. Its protein is CASSNPTSRTDTQYF.

This sequence joins TRBV5-1 and TRBJ1-4; the D is unclear. V dropped 4 bases and J dropped 8 bases, with 21 bases sitting between them. Looked up from germline, CDR1 is SGHRS and CDR2 is YFSETQ. The CDR3 has 16 amino acids. The CDR3 DNA reads TGCGCCAGCAGCCCGCTATCGGGAGGGCCCGGGGAAAAACTGTTTTTT. This translates into CASSPLSGGPGEKLFF.

This chain uses TRBV6-1 with TRBJ1-4; no clear D. Germline V lookup: CDR1 MNHNS, CDR2 SASEGT. Trimming removed 3 bases at V and 4 bases at J, with 12 bases between. The CDR3 has 15 residues. The CDR3 spells CASSEASWGNEKLFF. The DNA for the CDR3 is TGTGCCAGCAGTGAGGCGAGTTGGGGTAATGAAAAACTGTTTTTT.

This clone was recorded a few times. The rearrangement joins TRBV7-8 to TRBJ2-5; tentative D call: TRBD2 (6 bases). Germline lookup yields CDR1 SGHVS and CDR2 FQNEAQ. With 1 base removed from V and 5 bases from J, the gap between germline ends came to 11 bases. The CDR3 runs 14 residues. The CDR3 loop is CASSLEVGGETQYF. The CDR3 DNA follows: TGTGCCAGCAGCTTAGAGGTTGGAGGGGAGACCCAGTACTTC.

This chain uses TRBV15 with TRBJ2-5; D unclear. V lost 1 base, J lost 5 bases, and 8 bases lay in between. Germline V gene lookup returns CDR1 LNHNV and CDR2 YYDKDF (reference sequence). This CDR3 region has 13 residues. CDR3 bases: TGTGCCACCAGCAGAGGTACCTGGGAGACCCAGTACTTC. Residues: CATSRGTWETQYF.

This chain connects TRBV27 to TRBJ1-5; 10 positions agree with TRBD1. V gave up 7 bases and J gave up 0 bases; unmatched junction bases: 6. CDR1 and CDR2 from the germline V gene are MNHEY and SMNVEV (reference sequence). This CDR3 comprises 16 residues. CDR3 residues: CASKDRGHFSNQPQHF. CDR3 DNA: TGTGCCAGCAAAGACAGGGGGCACTTTAGCAATCAGCCCCAGCATTTT.

The J gene is TRBJ2-7, the V gene TRBV7-9; 10 bases are a match to TRBD1. This CDR3 has 15 residues. The germline V gene encodes CDR1 SEHNR and CDR2 FQNEAQ (reference sequence). V gave up 5 bases and J gave up 6 bases; unmatched junction bases: 10. Here the CDR3 DNA reads TGTGCCAGCAGCCCGGTGGGACAGGGGTCAGGCGAGCAGTACTTC. As protein: CASSPVGQGSGEQYF.

V and J are TRBV5-8 and TRBJ1-5, with no clear D. Trimming took 7 bases from V and 6 from J, leaving 14 bases between them. Germline V gene lookup returns CDR1 SGHTS and CDR2 YDEGEE. There are 13 residues in the CDR3. The chain's CDR3 is CASLPGFSQPQHF. Written as DNA, the CDR3 is TGTGCCAGCCTACCGGGCTTTAGTCAGCCCCAGCATTTT. Supplemented by reference TRBV5-8 and TRBJ1-5, the full variable domain reads EAGVTQSPTHLIKTRGQQATLRCSPISGHTSVYWYQQALGLGLQFLLWYDEGEERNRGNFPPRFSGRQFPNYSSELNVNALELEDSALYLCASLPGFSQPQHFGDGTRLSIL.